The present entry profiles one T cell receptor (beta chain) with its context. Its antigen is not known. The data originate from a study of radiotherapy plus CTLA-4 blockade in lung cancer. In the study overall: Among patients, about 17% showed objective responses, and 30% to 35% had disease control. Study findings and constraints: In blood, after radiotherapy plus ipilimumab, tumor-derived TCR clones expanded.

Measured with immunoSEQ multiplex PCR; TCRdb has only the in-frame clones, and not every one. The sample holds tens of thousands of clones; approximately 79% are singletons and the top ten take over 7.5%. CDR1 and CDR2 from the germline V gene are SGHNT and YENEEA. The CDR3 sequence is 14 residues long. The material was peripheral blood, obtained from a patient treated with radiotherapy plus ipilimumab. The sequence came from a human donor with non-small cell lung cancer who had a complete response to radiotherapy plus ipilimumab. The chain employs TRBV11-3 and TRBJ2-7, with D perhaps TRBD2 (6 bases). CDR3 coding DNA: TGTGCCAGCAGCTCCGGAGGGCCCTCCTTCGAGCAGTACGTC. This codes for CASSSGGPSFEQYV.